This T cell receptor (beta chain) was sequenced for a study of metastatic and nonmetastatic thyroid tumors. Study-level background: Comparative analysis of repertoires was undertaken across blood and tumor or nodule tissue obtained from malignant and benign thyroid patients.

This clone was counted between two and nine times. The target antigen is unknown. The V end lost 1 base, the J end lost 13 bases, and 17 bases lay between the germline ends. There are 14 residues in the CDR3. Study-level findings and limits: Across blood and tumor, TCR beta diversity in malignant thyroid tumors was reportedly significantly higher than in benign nodules.

TCRdb re-called the PCR reads through MiXCR. The data contain 25,000 to 30,000 clones, 20% to 25% of them singletons. Patients were all untreated before their thyroid surgery. The sample taken for sequencing was blood. The clonotype comes from a female donor with papillary thyroid cancer or a benign thyroid nodule (not recorded which). Some clones in this sample may be carry-over from other donors' samples. The chain combines TRBV12-3 or TRBV12-4 with TRBJ1-5, with D tentatively TRBD1 (6 bases). The CDR3 here is CASSLGGGFQHQHF. As DNA, the CDR3 is TGTGCCAGCAGTTTAGGGGGGGGCTTTCAGCATCAGCATTTT.